The sequence of this TCR beta chain was determined in a study of T cell repertoires in cytomegalovirus infection. At the level of the study: Indicated by public TCR beta signatures were CMV infection and matching HLA type. Study results and caveats: CMV carriers having the relevant HLA were flagged by cumulative public TCR beta family frequency. CMV-specific HLA-C-restricted TCR beta clonotypes dominated the ex vivo response.

MiXCR, applied by TCRdb to the reads, yields one record per CDR3 protein. The sample yields approximately 500,000 distinct CDR3 sequences, about 17% seen once. The table lists this clonotype with many counts. What it binds is unknown. Germline loops: CDR1 SNHLY, CDR2 FYNNEI. Trimming left V 9 bases short and J 4 bases short, with 13 bases between. The CDR3 extends over 13 amino acids. The sequenced material came from CD8+ T cells from PBMCs. This clonotype was sampled from a human donor in good health (CMV status not recorded). Some clones in this sample may be carry-over from other donors' samples. The V gene is TRBV2, the J gene TRBJ1-3; D is unresolved. CDR3 sequence: CARYSGLGNTIYF. The CDR3 region has the DNA TGTGCCAGATATTCAGGTCTCGGAAACACCATATATTTT.